This TCR beta chain was sequenced in a study of blood T cell repertoires in COVID-19. Overall study context: In each case, the material was cDNA or gDNA derived from T cells, B-cell-depleted T cells, or PBMCs.

The sample holds one count of this clone. Original analysis: Amplification of reference gene primers was used by the study to estimate nucleated cell counts. Clones were sequenced by immunoSEQ multiplex PCR, and TCRdb holds only the in-frame ones, with some missing. V, J and clone size are taken as reported in that table, and D and trimming were inferred from the DNA itself. The top ten hold roughly 1.9% of the sample, which has about 260,000 clones, 75% to 90% seen once. There are 15 residues in the CDR3. Germline CDR1 is MNHEY and CDR2 is SMNVEV (reference sequence). The trim removed 4 bases at V and 3 bases at J, leaving 5 bases unmatched.

The TCR sequence derives from a man aged 25-45 years with active or convalescent COVID-19. The sequencing sample was made of peripheral blood. The chain uses TRBV27 and TRBJ2-2; 7 nucleotides line up with TRBD1. Here the CDR3 reads CASSSHRGDTGELFF. The CDR3 bases are TGTGCCAGCAGTTCTCACAGGGGAGACACCGGGGAGCTGTTTTTT.